One sample yielded the 25 T cell receptor beta chains listed below, sequenced in a study of T cells in Graves' hyperthyroidism and ophthalmopathy. Amplified regions were TCR beta CDR3 sequences from RNA transcripts. During a first-round RT-PCR of the TCR CDR3, the HTBI primer set was used. TCRdb fed the multiplex PCR reads into MiXCR, producing one record per CDR3 protein. In the table there are fewer than 250,000 distinct CDR3 sequences, roughly a quarter of which are singletons. Sequenced sample: blood. These receptors originate from a woman between 40 and 50 years old with Graves' ophthalmopathy.

This clonotype occurred many times. The CDR3 DNA is TGTGCCAGCAGCTTAGGTCTAAGGGGTCAGGAGACCCAGTACTTC. Translating gives CASSLGLRGQETQYF. The chain has TRBV7-9 and TRBJ2-5; D possibly corresponds to TRBD1 (5 bases). CDR1 SEHNR and CDR2 FQNEAQ come from the germline V gene (reference sequence). Trimming took off 1 base at V and 5 bases at J, with 14 bases between the two ends. This CDR3 contains 15 residues.

The J gene is TRBJ2-7, the V gene TRBV6-1, with D uncertain. The germline CDR1 and CDR2 sequences are MNHNS and SASEGT. V dropped 3 bases and J dropped 7 bases, with 13 bases sitting between them. The CDR3 loop spans 13 amino acids. CDR3 DNA sequence: TGTGCCAGCAGTGATCGATTCTCTATGGAGCAGTACTTC. Residues: CASSDRFSMEQYF.

This clonotype has at least ten counts. The CDR3 bases are TGTGCCAGCAGCCAAGATAGGGTAGACTACGAGCAGTACTTC. Translated, it gives CASSQDRVDYEQYF. J is TRBJ2-7 and V is TRBV3-1; D is unclear. With 0 bases removed from V and 3 bases from J, the gap between germline ends came to 9 bases. CDR3 length: 14 residues. CDR1 is LGHDT and CDR2 is YNNKEL in the germline V gene (reference sequence).

The sample holds many counts of this clonotype. This chain uses TRBV27 with TRBJ2-5; 8 nucleotides line up with TRBD2. CDR3 length: 15 residues. Per germline, CDR1 MNHEY and CDR2 SMNVEV (reference sequence). The V segment lost 4 bases and the J segment 0 bases; nucleotides outside the gene matches: 4. The CDR3 spells CASSSASGYQETQYF. The CDR3, as DNA: TGTGCCAGCAGTTCGGCTAGCGGGTACCAAGAGACCCAGTACTTC.

This clonotype was detected ten times or more. The chain carries TRBV7-9 and TRBJ2-7, with D possibly being TRBD2 (7 bases). Trimming cost V 1 base and J 9 bases, with 16 bases left between them. The V gene's germline CDR1 is SEHNR and CDR2 FQNEAQ (reference sequence). This CDR3 is built from 14 residues. The CDR3 nucleotides read TGTGCCAGCAGCTTAGGCGGGGGCGGATCCGGGCAGTACTTC. Amino acid sequence: CASSLGGGGSGQYF.

About this clonotype: At one end the junction does not follow the germline gene, possibly because of a read error. The CDR3 sequence is CVSSQQGYEQYF. The CDR3 DNA is TGTGTCAGCTCACAACAGGGGTACGAGCAGTACTTC. The chain has TRBV18 and TRBJ2-7; 7 positions match TRBD1. In germline, CDR1 is KGHSH, CDR2 LQKENI. The CDR3 sequence is 12 residues long. Full variable domain (missing parts from reference TRBV18 and TRBJ2-7): NAGVMQNPRHLVRRRGQEARLRCSPMKGHSHVYWYRQLPEEGLKFMVYLQKENIIDESGMPKERFSAEFPKEGPSILRIQQVVRGDSAAYFCVSSQQGYEQYFGPGTRLTVT.

The chain has TRBV2 and TRBJ2-5; perhaps D is TRBD1 or TRBD2 (6 bases each). Trimming removed 4 bases from V and 2 bases from J, with 11 bases in between. The CDR3 runs to 14 residues. Per the germline V gene, CDR1 is SNHLY and CDR2 is FYNNEI. CDR3 protein: CASSVGGQQETQYF. DNA of the CDR3: TGTGCCAGCAGTGTGGGGGGACAACAAGAGACCCAGTACTTC.

In its sample, this clonotype was seen many times. J is TRBJ2-5 and V is TRBV7-3; maybe TRBD1 (6 bases). The CDR3 totals 17 residues. The germline V and J ends were trimmed by 1 base and 2 bases, with 17 bases remaining between them. CDR1 is SGHTA and CDR2 is FQGTGA in the germline V gene. The CDR3 DNA reads as TGTGCCAGCAGCTTAATACAGGGTGCCATCCAACAAGAGACCCAGTACTTC. Amino acids: CASSLIQGAIQQETQYF.

This clonotype has just a few counts. This sequence joins TRBV28 and TRBJ1-5, with 8 bases that match TRBD1. Germline loops: CDR1 MDHEN, CDR2 SYDVKM. This CDR3 region has 16 residues. The V segment lost 2 bases and the J segment 3 bases; nucleotides outside the gene matches: 6. The CDR3 sequence: CASSLGAGGTNQPQHF. In DNA, the CDR3 is TGTGCCAGCAGTTTAGGCGCAGGGGGCACCAATCAGCCCCAGCATTTT.

This clonotype has ten or more counts. This sequence joins TRBV6-1 and TRBJ2-7, with no clear D. The germline V and J ends were trimmed by 2 bases and 1 base, with 9 bases remaining between them. The germline gives CDR1 MNHNS, CDR2 SASEGT. The CDR3 spans 14 residues. CDR3 in DNA: TGTGCCAGCAGTGAACTTCCAGGATCCTACGAGCAGTACTTC. Its translation is CASSELPGSYEQYF.

This clonotype was recorded many times. One end of the junction fails to match germline, which may point to a read error. V gene TRBV5-1 combines with J gene TRBJ2-7; the match to TRBD1 covers 8 bases. Per germline, CDR1 SGHRS and CDR2 YFSETQ. The CDR3 covers 14 residues. This CDR3 is CASSLGTGAYEQYF. The CDR3 DNA is TGTGCCAGCAGCTTGGGGACAGGTGCCTACGAGCAGTACTTC.

This clonotype has ten or more counts. The rearrangement links TRBV12-3 or TRBV12-4 to TRBJ2-7, with 9 positions matching TRBD1. The trim removed 6 bases at V and 6 bases at J, leaving 3 bases unmatched. This CDR3 is 12 amino acids long. The CDR3 region has the DNA TGTGCCAGCAGAACAGGGGGCGGCGAGCAGTACTTC. It is translated as CASRTGGGEQYF.

DNA for the CDR3: TGTGCCAGCCTAGAAGGGACAGGGGGTTTGGATGAGCAGTTCTTC. Translated: CASLEGTGGLDEQFF. The J gene is TRBJ2-1, the V gene TRBV19; 11 bases map to TRBD1. After removal of 9 bases from V and 8 bases from J, the junction contained 12 bases not matched to a gene. This CDR3 is built from 15 residues. Germline CDR1 is LNHDA and CDR2 is SQIVND (reference sequence).

The chain links TRBV12-3 or TRBV12-4 to TRBJ2-5; D remains ambiguous. The CDR3 extends over 14 amino acids. V was clipped by 3 bases and J by 1 base, with 9 bases between them. CDR3 residues: CASSLSPLQETQYF. CDR3 sequence (DNA): TGTGCCAGCAGTTTGTCCCCACTCCAAGAGACCCAGTACTTC.

Ten or more counts support this clonotype. This chain links TRBV12-3 or TRBV12-4 with TRBJ2-5; D unclear. Trimming took off 0 bases at V and 5 bases at J, with 7 bases between the two ends. The CDR3 extends over 13 amino acids. The CDR3 here is CASSLAGTETQYF. The CDR3 nucleotides read TGTGCCAGCAGTTTAGCGGGTACCGAGACCCAGTACTTC.

At least ten counts were recorded for this clonotype. The chain recombines TRBV7-9 with TRBJ2-7; 7 bases fit TRBD2. The V gene's germline CDR1 is SEHNR and CDR2 FQNEAQ (reference sequence). V lost 4 bases to trimming and J lost 6 bases; unmatched junction nucleotides: 9. The CDR3 is made up of 14 amino acids. CDR3 region: CASSSRDRGVEQYF. The DNA of the CDR3 is TGTGCCAGCAGCTCCCGGGACCGGGGGGTCGAGCAGTACTTC.

The sample holds one count of this clonotype. This chain uses TRBV6-1 with TRBJ1-2, with D hard to call. From germline, CDR1 is MNHNS and CDR2 SASEGT. Trimming took 0 bases from V and 8 from J, leaving 10 bases between them. This CDR3 has 13 residues. The CDR3 DNA is TGTGCCAGCAGTGAAGCGGTAGGGCTGGGCTACACCTTC. Translation: CASSEAVGLGYTF.

Of note for this clonotype: One base away lies a much larger clone, so this may be a sequencing read error. V gene TRBV6-5 combines with J gene TRBJ2-7; 7 bases map to TRBD1. CDR1 is MNHEY, CDR2 SVGAGI, per germline. CDR3 length: 15 residues. The CDR3 region is CVSSSRQGRTYEQYF. The CDR3 nucleotides are TGTGTCAGCAGTTCCCGACAGGGACGGACCTACGAGCAGTACTTC.

The CDR3 is CASSEGGVADIQYF. Written as DNA, the CDR3 is TGTGCCAGCAGTGAAGGGGGAGTGGCGGACATTCAGTACTTC. This chain connects TRBV28 to TRBJ2-4, with D perhaps matching TRBD1 (6 bases). The CDR3 loop spans 14 amino acids. Germline V gene sequence: CDR1 MDHEN, CDR2 SYDVKM. The V end lost 5 bases, the J end lost 8 bases, and 16 bases lay between the germline ends.

This chain uses TRBV11-1 with TRBJ1-1; 7 positions agree with TRBD1. The CDR3 extends over 14 amino acids. V gave up 5 bases and J gave up 5 bases; unmatched junction bases: 8. CDR1 is SGHAT, CDR2 FQDESV, per germline (reference sequence). For the CDR3, the DNA is TGTGCCAGCAGCCGGACAGGCGGGAGGACTGAAGCTTTCTTT. Translation: CASSRTGGRTEAFF.

This clonotype has ten or more counts. The chain carries TRBV20-1 and TRBJ2-4; 9 nucleotides match TRBD2. The CDR3 has 15 residues. Germline V gene sequence: CDR1 DFQATT, CDR2 SNEGSKA (reference sequence). V was pared by 1 base and J by 6 bases, with 7 bases of the junction left unmatched. CDR3 sequence (DNA): TGCAGTGCTAGAGCTGCTAGCGGGATGGGAAACATTCAGTACTTC. Translating it yields CSARAASGMGNIQYF.

On this clonotype: A much more abundant neighbour one base away suggests this may be a read error. The chain carries TRBV6-1 and TRBJ2-7; no reliable D call. The CDR3 totals 14 residues. The germline V gene has CDR1 MNHNS and CDR2 SASEGT. The CDR3 protein is CVSTSSGPQYEQYF. DNA of the CDR3: TGTGTCAGCACCTCCTCCGGGCCCCAGTACGAGCAGTACTTC.

This clonotype came up many times. J is TRBJ2-7 and V is TRBV27, with D tentatively TRBD1 or TRBD2 (5 bases each). Germline V gene data show CDR1 as MNHEY and CDR2 as SMNVEV (reference sequence). This CDR3 has 13 residues. Trimming took 2 bases from V and 7 from J, leaving 12 bases between them. DNA for the CDR3: TGTGCCAGCAGTTTAGCCGGGGCTAAGGAGCAGTACTTC. Residues: CASSLAGAKEQYF.

This chain uses TRBV28 with TRBJ2-7, with 11 positions matching TRBD2. The V gene's germline CDR1 is MDHEN and CDR2 SYDVKM. Germline trimming cut 5 bases from V and 7 bases from J; bases unmatched to any gene: 16. This CDR3 has 17 residues. CDR3 nucleotides: TGTGCCAGCAGTCCCCACCTGGTGGTAGCGGGAGGGGGAGAGCAGTACTTC. This translates into CASSPHLVVAGGGEQYF.

Concerning this clonotype itself: A junction end diverges from the germline sequence, so it may reflect a read error. The chain employs TRBV6-1 and TRBJ2-1; TRBD2 aligns across 13 bases. The length of the CDR3 is 15 residues. Per germline, CDR1 MNHNS and CDR2 SASEGT. The DNA for the CDR3 is TGTGCCAGCAGTCTCGGACTAGCGGGAGTTGGTGAGCAGGTCTTC. This translates into CASSLGLAGVGEQVF.